The clone carrying this T cell receptor beta chain occurred once. The table came from immunoSEQ multiplex PCR; TCRdb's copy has only in-frame clones and leaves some out. In the table there are more than 55,000 clones, 90% of which are singletons. Unmatched junction bases numbered 10, after V lost 5 bases and J lost 6 bases. This CDR3 comprises 16 residues. Per the germline V gene, CDR1 is MDHEN and CDR2 is SYDVKM. The data stem from a study of T cell changes during pregnancy in multiple sclerosis. This TCR came from a female donor in good health, enrolled as a control in a pregnancy study. The chain uses TRBV28 and TRBJ1-5; 10 nucleotides align to TRBD1. The sample was peripheral blood, taken in the first trimester of pregnancy. The chain's CDR3 is CASSPVTGTGVQPQHF. The CDR3, as DNA: TGTGCCAGCAGTCCAGTGACCGGGACAGGGGTTCAGCCCCAGCATTTT.